This paragraph covers one TCR beta chain sequence. The sample originates from a study of CD8+ T cells in alopecia areata. As for treatment: oral pan-JAK inhibitor, 5-10 mg twice daily. Sequencing relied on a cDNA template that was reverse transcribed from extracted RNA. The table came from immunoSEQ multiplex PCR; TCRdb's copy has only in-frame clones and leaves some out. The data show fewer than 100,000 clones, about 64% seen once. Unmatched junction bases numbered 5, after V lost 0 bases and J lost 0 bases. The CDR3 contains 18 residues. From germline, CDR1 is SGHRS and CDR2 YFSETQ. The rearrangement uses TRBV5-1 and TRBJ2-2, with TRBD1 matching over 10 bases. Specimen: CD8+ T cells sorted from blood, collected at week 4, from a patient treated with tofacitinib. This TCR was recovered from a human donor with alopecia areata. CDR3 in amino acids: CASSLGDRGPSNTGELFF. Here the CDR3 DNA reads TGCGCCAGCAGCTTGGGCGACAGGGGGCCATCGAACACCGGGGAGCTGTTTTTT.